This passage covers 6 T cell receptor beta chains from one sample sequenced in a study of Ad26.COV2.S vaccination and SARS-CoV-2 variants. The treatment here: around 19 received Ad26.COV2.S at low or high dose, single or two shots; about 5 received placebo; per-sample allocation not given. It was on day 63 after the first vaccine or placebo injection that samples were taken. TCRdb keeps only in-frame clones here, not all; method: immunoSEQ multiplex PCR. The data show roughly 680,000 clones, around 90% seen once. The sample was peripheral blood, taken in a trial of Ad26.COV2.S vaccine versus placebo. Source of these receptors: a person aged 18 to 65 who received the Ad26.COV2.S COVID-19 vaccine or a placebo.

V and J are TRBV30 and TRBJ1-3; D is ambiguous. The CDR3 is 14 amino acids. The germline V gene encodes CDR1 GTSNPN and CDR2 SVGIG (reference sequence). With 1 base removed from V and 2 bases from J, the gap between germline ends came to 9 bases. This CDR3 is CAWSGPGTGNTIYF. DNA for the CDR3: TGTGCCTGGAGTGGTCCGGGAACTGGAAACACCATATATTTT.

This sequence joins TRBV7-3 and TRBJ1-6; D remains unclear. Looked up from germline, CDR1 is SGHTA and CDR2 is FQGTGA. The V gene lost 4 bases and the J gene lost 10 bases, with 11 bases spanning the gap. This CDR3 comprises 13 residues. The chain's CDR3 is CASSSTGGSPLHF. CDR3 DNA sequence: TGTGCCAGCAGCTCCACGGGCGGGTCACCCCTCCACTTT. Filled out from reference TRBV7-3 and TRBJ1-6, the complete variable domain reads GAGVSQTPSNKVTEKGKYVELRCDPISGHTALYWYRQSLGQGPEFLIYFQGTGAADDSGLPNDRFFAVRPEGSVSTLKIQRTERGDSAVYLCASSSTGGSPLHFGNGTRLTVT.

The chain has TRBV5-5 and TRBJ2-2, with D maybe TRBD2 (5 bases). The CDR3 is made up of 15 amino acids. Trimming took off 2 bases at V and 2 bases at J, with 10 bases between the two ends. Germline CDR1 and CDR2: SGHKS and YYEKEE (reference sequence). The CDR3 reads CASSFRAVNTGELFF. CDR3 in DNA: TGTGCCAGCAGCTTCAGAGCGGTCAACACCGGGGAGCTGTTTTTT. Full variable domain (outside the CDR3, taken from reference TRBV5-5 and TRBJ2-2): DAGVTQSPTHLIKTRGQQVTLRCSPISGHKSVSWYQQVLGQGPQFIFQYYEKEERGRGNFPDRFSARQFPNYSSELNVNALLLGDSALYLCASSFRAVNTGELFFGEGSRLTVL.

V is TRBV7-3 and J is TRBJ1-6; 9 bases are shared with TRBD1. The CDR3 is made up of 16 amino acids. In germline, CDR1 is SGHTA, CDR2 FQGTGA. The J segment lost 10 bases and the V segment lost 0 bases, leaving 7 bases of the junction unmatched. CDR3: CASSLTSGTGSSPLHF. DNA of the CDR3: TGTGCCAGCAGCTTAACTTCCGGGACAGGGTCCTCACCCCTCCACTTT.

This clone has a handful of counts. The chain links TRBV6-6 to TRBJ1-2, with D unresolved. The V end was cut by 0 bases, the J end by 8 bases, with 7 bases between. CDR1 is MNHNY, CDR2 SVGAGI, per germline (reference sequence). The CDR3 spans 12 residues. CDR3 in amino acids: CASSYSSKGYTF. CDR3 sequence (DNA): TGTGCCAGCAGTTACTCGTCCAAGGGCTACACCTTC.

V gene TRBV18 combines with J gene TRBJ2-2, with D perhaps matching TRBD1 (6 bases). The CDR3 totals 14 residues. CDR1 is KGHSH, CDR2 LQKENI, per germline. Trimming took 0 bases from V and 6 from J, leaving 8 bases between them. As DNA, the CDR3 is TGTGCCAGCTCACCACCACAGGGTGCCGGGGAGCTGTTTTTT. Translated, it gives CASSPPQGAGELFF.